The 26 T cell receptor beta chains below all came from one sample that was sequenced in a study of T cell clonality in common variable immunodeficiency. TCRdb's table, derived via immunoSEQ multiplex PCR, lists solely in-frame clones and lacks some. The sample has around 40,000 clones, none seen only once; the top ten hold roughly 2.8%. The sequenced material came from peripheral blood mononuclear cells. These receptors came from a person aged 18 to 70 in good health.

This clone was seen ten or more times. The read ends 3 residues shy of where the CDR3 ends; the end is completed using the germline J gene. The gene calls are TRBV5-8 and TRBJ1-2; unclear D gene. CDR3 length equals 10 residues. Germline lookup yields CDR1 SGHTS and CDR2 YDEGEE. V lost 5 bases to trimming and J lost 7 bases, with 6 bases between them. The part of the CDR3 DNA that was read is TGTGCCAGCAGAAGGGCTGGC. Translated: CASRRAG. The CDR3 in its entirety is CASRRAGYTF.

The table lists this clone with many counts. The CDR3 is CASSRLQGTSGKETQYF. CDR3 DNA (partial): TGCGCCAGCAGCCGTCTACAGGGGACTAGCGGAAAAGAGACC. V and J are TRBV5-1 and TRBJ2-5; 11 bases map to TRBD2. The read comes to an end 3 residues before the CDR3 does, leaving the germline J gene to fill in the end. The CDR3 runs to 17 residues. Germline CDR1 and CDR2: SGHRS and YFSETQ. V dropped 4 bases and J dropped 3; count of bases not matched to a gene: 11.

On this clone: The CDR3 is cut off 3 residues early in the read; its end comes from the germline J gene. The chain couples TRBV7-6 to TRBJ2-3, with D possibly being TRBD2 (7 bases). The length of the CDR3 is 15 residues. The germline CDR1 and CDR2 sequences are SGHVS and FNYEAQ. The V and J ends lost 3 bases and 2 bases respectively, with 12 bases between them. The CDR3 DNA, read in part, is TGTGCCAGCAGCTTTATGGCGGGGGCCACAGATACG. The encoded protein is CASSFMAGATDT. The whole CDR3 is CASSFMAGATDTQYF.

There are many counts of this clone. The read halts 3 residues ahead of the CDR3 end, with the missing end drawn from the germline J gene. The chain combines TRBV29-1 with TRBJ2-7; D might be TRBD1 (5 bases). CDR3 length: 13 amino acids. The germline V and J ends were trimmed by 4 bases and 5 bases, with 15 bases remaining between them. CDR1 is SQVTM and CDR2 is ANQGSEA in the germline V gene. The DNA read from the CDR3 is TGCAGCGTTGCGCCGCAGGGTTTCCACGAG. It codes for CSVAPQGFHE. In full, the CDR3 is CSVAPQGFHEQYF.

This clone was observed many times. The read halts 3 residues ahead of the CDR3 end, with the missing end drawn from the germline J gene. J is TRBJ2-5 and V is TRBV2; TRBD2 is a possible D gene (6 bases). There are 16 residues in the CDR3. Germline CDR1 and CDR2: SNHLY and FYNNEI. The ends were cut back, 4 bases at V and 2 bases at J, with 17 bases in the middle. The part of the CDR3 DNA that was read is TGTGCCAGCAGTGTACGACTAGGGCCGGGACAAGAGACC. Translated, it gives CASSVRLGPGQET. In full, the CDR3 is CASSVRLGPGQETQYF.

This clone was counted at least ten times. Germline is not matched at one junction end, which may reflect a read error. The CDR3 is cut off 3 residues early in the read; its end comes from the germline J gene. The J gene is TRBJ1-1, the V gene TRBV7-7; weak D call: TRBD1 (5 bases). The CDR3 sequence is 13 residues long. CDR1 is SSHAT and CDR2 is FNYEAQ in the germline V gene (reference sequence). CDR3 bases read: TGTGCTAGCAGCCCGGCGGAGGGGATTGAA. Encoded protein: CASSPAEGIE. The whole CDR3 sequence is CASSPAEGIEAFF.

This clone was detected ten times or more. The CDR3 is cut off 3 residues early in the read; its end comes from the germline J gene. V gene TRBV7-3 combines with J gene TRBJ2-2; 13 nucleotides line up with TRBD2. The CDR3 extends over 17 amino acids. V gave up 5 bases and J gave up 5 bases; unmatched junction bases: 8. Per germline, CDR1 SGHTA and CDR2 FQGTGA. The part of the CDR3 DNA that was read is TGTGCCAGCAGCCGACATAAGGGACTAGCGGGGACCGGGGAG. Its protein is CASSRHKGLAGTGE. The CDR3 in full is CASSRHKGLAGTGELFF. The variable domain in full, with the rest retrieved from reference TRBV7-3 and TRBJ2-2, is GAGVSQTPSNKVTEKGKYVELRCDPISGHTALYWYRQSLGQGPEFLIYFQGTGAADDSGLPNDRFFAVRPEGSVSTLKIQRTERGDSAVYLCASSRHKGLAGTGELFFGEGSRLTVL.

There are many counts of this clone. The read ends 3 residues early relative to the CDR3; the germline J gene fills the gap. The chain recombines TRBV15 with TRBJ2-1, with 13 bases matching TRBD2. The CDR3 extends over 16 amino acids. The germline CDR1 and CDR2 sequences are LNHNV and YYDKDF (reference sequence). The trim removed 5 bases at V and 4 bases at J, leaving 5 bases unmatched. The chain's CDR3 is CATSRQGLAGYNEQFF. Incomplete CDR3 DNA: TGTGCCACCAGCCGACAGGGACTAGCGGGGTACAATGAG.

A word on this clone: The read stops 3 residues short of the end of the CDR3; the missing end is completed from the germline J gene. The J gene is TRBJ1-5, the V gene TRBV6-2 or TRBV6-3; no reliable D call. This CDR3 is 13 amino acids long. Germline CDR1 is MNHEY and CDR2 is SVGEGT. V dropped 5 bases and J dropped 0 bases, with 5 bases sitting between them. Here the CDR3 reads CASSRVSNQPQHF. The sequenced CDR3 bases are TGTGCCAGCAGTCGGGTTAGCAATCAGCCC.

This clone was detected ten times or more. The read terminates 3 residues before the CDR3 end, so the remaining end is supplied by the germline J gene. V and J are TRBV7-6 and TRBJ1-1; tentatively, D is TRBD1 (5 bases). The CDR3 is 13 residues long. The V gene's germline CDR1 is SGHVS and CDR2 FNYEAQ. Trimming pared 5 bases from V and 2 bases from J, leaving 9 bases between. The DNA read from the CDR3 is TGTGCCAGCAGCCACGACAGAAACACTGAA. Amino acid sequence: CASSHDRNTE. The whole CDR3 region reads CASSHDRNTEAFF.

This clone showed up many times. The missing CDR3 end, 3 residues past where the read stops, is filled in from the germline J gene. This chain joins TRBV2 and TRBJ1-1; 8 nucleotides agree with TRBD1. Germline V lookup: CDR1 SNHLY, CDR2 FYNNEI. Trimming took 7 bases from V and 5 from J; bases not matched to a gene: 6. This CDR3 has 13 amino acids. The CDR3 reads CASNGQGSTEAFF. The sequenced CDR3 bases are TGTGCCAGCAACGGACAGGGTTCGACTGAA.

This clone appeared many times. Sequencing ends 3 residues short of the CDR3 end; the germline J gene provides the rest. This chain links TRBV5-1 with TRBJ2-1; D unresolved. V lost 1 base to trimming and J lost 2 bases, with 4 bases between them. Germline V lookup: CDR1 SGHRS, CDR2 YFSETQ. This CDR3 is built from 13 residues. Incomplete CDR3 DNA: TGCGCCAGCAGCTTGCAGGCCTACAATGAG. Translation: CASSLQAYNE. In full, the CDR3 is CASSLQAYNEQFF.

Many counts were recorded for this clone. The read finishes 3 residues shy of the CDR3 end, and the germline J gene is used to complete it. The chain links TRBV2 to TRBJ1-4; 10 positions match TRBD1. Unmatched junction bases numbered 3, after V lost 6 bases and J lost 8 bases. The germline CDR1 and CDR2 sequences are SNHLY and FYNNEI. CDR3 length: 13 residues. The CDR3: CASSGQGGEKLFF. Incomplete CDR3 DNA: TGTGCCAGCAGCGGACAGGGGGGGGAAAAA.

This clone was detected many times. The read terminates 3 residues before the CDR3 end, so the remaining end is supplied by the germline J gene. The J gene is TRBJ2-2, the V gene TRBV7-2; D remains ambiguous. The CDR3 runs 13 residues. Trimming took 2 bases from V and 10 from J, leaving 11 bases between them. Looked up from germline, CDR1 is SGHTA and CDR2 is FQGNSA. The CDR3 bases that were read are TGTGCCAGCAGCTTAATGGTGGCGGAGGAG. Its protein is CASSLMVAEE. The whole CDR3 sequence reads CASSLMVAEELFF.

This clone was picked up many times. The missing CDR3 end, 3 residues past where the read stops, is filled in from the germline J gene. This rearrangement joins TRBV20-1 to TRBJ2-7; TRBD1 matches at 8 bases. This CDR3 is built from 14 residues. Unmatched junction bases numbered 9, after V lost 4 bases and J lost 4 bases. Germline V lookup: CDR1 DFQATT, CDR2 SNEGSKA (reference sequence). CDR3 DNA (partial): TGCAGTGCTATGGACAGGGTGAAAGTATACGAG. It codes for CSAMDRVKVYE. Given in full, the CDR3 is CSAMDRVKVYEQYF.

This clone was picked up many times. The CDR3 protein is CASSSTRNTEAFF. The DNA read from the CDR3 is TGTGCCAGCAGTTCCACTCGGAACACTGAA. The chain is built from TRBV6-2 or TRBV6-3 and TRBJ1-1; D unclear. The CDR3 extends 3 residues past the end of the read, so its final part is completed from the germline J gene. Germline values: CDR1 MNHEY, CDR2 SVGEGT. V dropped 4 bases and J dropped 1 base, with 7 bases sitting between them. CDR3 length: 13 residues.

For this clone: Mismatch with germline at one junction end may stem from a read error. The read terminates 3 residues before the CDR3 end, so the remaining end is supplied by the germline J gene. This chain uses TRBV7-6 with TRBJ1-6, with TRBD1 as a possible D gene (5 bases). This CDR3 is 15 amino acids long. Germline V CDR1 and CDR2: SGHVS, FNYEAQ. Incomplete CDR3 DNA: TGTGCCTGCAGCACGGGACTGTCGGCTAATTCACCC. As protein: CACSTGLSANSP. The full-length CDR3 reads as CACSTGLSANSPLHF. Combining the CDR3 with reference TRBV7-6 and TRBJ1-6 gives the whole variable domain GAGVSQSPRYKVTKRGQDVALRCDPISGHVSLYWYRQALGQGPEFLTYFNYEAQQDKSGLPNDRFSAERPEGSISTLTIQRTEQRDSAMYRCACSTGLSANSPLHFGNGTRLTVT.

This clone was counted ten times or more. The observed sequence ends 3 residues before the CDR3 terminus, with the missing tail filled in from the germline J gene. The chain uses TRBV19 and TRBJ2-1, with TRBD1 matching over 8 bases. V was pared by 5 bases and J by 4 bases, with 19 bases of the junction left unmatched. Per the germline V gene, CDR1 is LNHDA and CDR2 is SQIVND (reference sequence). The CDR3 contains 19 residues. This CDR3 reads CASSSTLLNRGSVYNEQFF. The CDR3 bases that were read are TGTGCCAGTAGTTCCACCCTTTTAAACAGGGGGTCGGTGTACAATGAG.

This clone was recorded many times. Read sequence stops 3 residues before the CDR3 end, and the germline J gene provides the missing end. This sequence joins TRBV19 and TRBJ2-1, with 12 positions matching TRBD2. The V segment lost 5 bases and the J segment 5 bases; nucleotides outside the gene matches: 1. This CDR3 spans 14 amino acids. Germline V gene lookup returns CDR1 LNHDA and CDR2 SQIVND (reference sequence). Partial CDR3 DNA: TGTGCCAGTAGTTGGACTAGCGGGGACAATGAG. This translates into CASSWTSGDNE. The entire CDR3 protein is CASSWTSGDNEQFF.

About this clone itself: The CDR3 end lies 3 residues beyond the end of the read and is filled in from the germline J gene. V usage is TRBV2 and J usage is TRBJ2-3; 10 positions agree with TRBD2. The CDR3 length is 17 residues. The V gene's germline CDR1 is SNHLY and CDR2 FYNNEI. The CDR3 spells CASIRHSGGPTLRTQYF. CDR3 DNA (partial): TGTGCCTCAATCAGGCATAGCGGGGGGCCAACTTTAAGGACG.

This clone was recorded many times. The sequence runs out 3 residues before the end of the CDR3; the remainder is reconstructed from the germline J gene. V is TRBV20-1 and J is TRBJ2-3, with 12 nucleotides matching TRBD1. The CDR3 contains 15 residues. Germline-derived CDR1 and CDR2 are DFQATT and SNEGSKA (reference sequence). Trimming removed 3 bases from V and 6 bases from J; junction bases left unmatched: 7. The sequenced part of the CDR3 DNA is TGCAGTGCTAGGCCCGGGACAGGGGGCCGGGATACG. Translating it yields CSARPGTGGRDT. The full CDR3 reads CSARPGTGGRDTQYF.

In this sample, this clone turned up many times. The sequenced fragment ends 3 residues before the CDR3 boundary, so the rest is inferred from the germline J gene. This chain links TRBV6-4 with TRBJ2-1; 10 bases are shared with TRBD2. With V trimmed by 3 bases and J by 6 bases, 5 bases remained unmatched. Looked up from germline, CDR1 is MRHNA and CDR2 is SNTAGT. The CDR3 covers 15 residues. The CDR3 is CASSELAGASNEQFF. The covered CDR3 bases are TGTGCCAGCAGTGAGCTAGCGGGGGCGTCCAATGAG.

This clone was seen ten or more times. The CDR3 is cut off 3 residues early in the read; its end comes from the germline J gene. The V gene is TRBV20-1, the J gene TRBJ2-6; unclear D gene. Germline V CDR1 and CDR2: DFQATT, SNEGSKA (reference sequence). The CDR3 extends over 13 amino acids. The V end lost 6 bases, the J end lost 1 base, and 7 bases lay between the germline ends. This CDR3 is CSAIESGANVLTF. The DNA read from the CDR3 is TGCAGTGCGATAGAATCTGGGGCCAACGTC.

This clone was recorded at least ten times. The covered CDR3 bases are TGTGCCAGCAGCTTAGACAGCTCTAACTATGGC. Its translation is CASSLDSSNYG. The entire CDR3 protein is CASSLDSSNYGYTF. The J gene is TRBJ1-2, the V gene TRBV5-4, with a tentative D call TRBD1 (5 bases). The read falls 3 residues short of the CDR3 end, and the missing part is taken from the germline J gene. CDR3 length equals 14 residues. The V end was cut by 2 bases, the J end by 0 bases, with 8 bases between. CDR1 is SGHNT, CDR2 YYREEE, per germline (reference sequence).

This clone has at least ten counts. Coverage ceases 3 residues before the CDR3 finishes, and the germline J gene fills in the end. This rearrangement joins TRBV7-2 to TRBJ1-2; a possible D gene is TRBD1 (6 bases). The germline V gene has CDR1 SGHTA and CDR2 FQGNSA. CDR3 length: 15 amino acids. Trimming removed 1 base from V and 4 bases from J, with 13 bases in between. Incomplete CDR3 DNA: TGTGCCAGCAGCTTAGGGAGGGGGGGCTCCTATGGC. It translates to CASSLGRGGSYG. The complete CDR3 protein is CASSLGRGGSYGYTF.

Ten or more counts support this clone. The CDR3 is cut off 3 residues early in the read; its end comes from the germline J gene. The chain couples TRBV12-3 or TRBV12-4 to TRBJ2-4; no firm D call. CDR3 size: 14 residues. V was shortened by 3 bases and J by 0 bases, with 6 bases between the two germline ends. The sequenced CDR3 bases are TGTGCCAGCAGTTTTGGCATAGCCAAAAACATT. Residues: CASSFGIAKNI. The full-length CDR3 reads as CASSFGIAKNIQYF.